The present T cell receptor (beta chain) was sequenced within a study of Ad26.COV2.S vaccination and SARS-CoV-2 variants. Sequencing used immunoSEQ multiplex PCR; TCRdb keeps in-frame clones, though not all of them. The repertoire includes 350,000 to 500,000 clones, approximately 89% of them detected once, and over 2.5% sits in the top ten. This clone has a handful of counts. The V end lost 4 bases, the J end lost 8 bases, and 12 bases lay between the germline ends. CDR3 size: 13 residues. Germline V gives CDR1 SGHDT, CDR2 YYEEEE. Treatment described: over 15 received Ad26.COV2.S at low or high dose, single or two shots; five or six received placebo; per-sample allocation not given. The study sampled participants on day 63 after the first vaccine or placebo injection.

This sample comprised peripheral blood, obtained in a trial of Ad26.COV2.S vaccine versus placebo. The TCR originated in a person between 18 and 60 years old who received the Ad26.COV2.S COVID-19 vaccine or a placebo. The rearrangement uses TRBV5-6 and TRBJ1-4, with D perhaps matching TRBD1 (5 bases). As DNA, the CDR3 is TGTGCCAGCAGCCCCACGGGGGGAGAAAAACTGTTTTTT. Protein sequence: CASSPTGGEKLFF. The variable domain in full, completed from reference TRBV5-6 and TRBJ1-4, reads DAGVTQSPTHLIKTRGQQVTLRCSPKSGHDTVSWYQQALGQGPQFIFQYYEEEERQRGNFPDRFSGHQFPNYSSELNVNALLLGDSALYLCASSPTGGEKLFFGSGTQLSVL.